This T cell receptor beta chain was recorded in a study of T-cell memory formation after mild COVID-19. The overall study: Clustering of TCRs was largely donor specific. Whole-study findings and limits: Clones contracting over day 15 to 85 were CD4/CD8 balanced, with later expanders leaning CD4+. Pre-infection memory held some responding clones, suggesting pre-existing cross-reactive T cells responded.

TCRdb re-called the 5' RACE reads with MiXCR, one entry per CDR3 protein. The table has 450,000 to 700,000 distinct CDR3 sequences, about 20% seen once. In the case of this clonotype: Its antigen remains unidentified.

CDR1 is MNHEY, CDR2 SMNVEV, per germline (reference sequence). CDR3 length equals 12 residues. V was shortened by 6 bases and J by 6 bases, with 12 bases between the two germline ends. The sequence was collected from an adult woman who had mild COVID-19 (a few samples of this study predate the infection). Cell type and time point are not known. Sample: PBMCs or a T cell subset sorted from them (not recorded which). The rearrangement joins TRBV27 to TRBJ2-7; D possibly corresponds to TRBD1 (6 bases). CDR3: CASRDRRLEQYF. The CDR3 region has the DNA TGTGCCAGCAGGGACAGACGTCTCGAGCAGTACTTC.